This TCR beta chain was sequenced in a study of radiotherapy plus CTLA-4 blockade in lung cancer. This clone was observed at least ten times. Antigen specificity is unknown. Germline assignment: CDR1 SNHLY and CDR2 FYNNEI. V lost 3 bases and J 0 bases, leaving 3 bases between the germline ends. The CDR3 runs to 13 residues. Study results and limitations: Some TCR clones had been derived from tumors. These clones expanded in peripheral blood after radiotherapy plus ipilimumab.

Repertoires were generated with immunoSEQ multiplex PCR, while TCRdb's copy carries only in-frame clones and drops some. This table has roughly 69,000 clones, 60% to 80% appearing once. Specimen: peripheral blood, collected from a patient treated with radiotherapy plus ipilimumab. The source is a human donor with non-small cell lung cancer whose response to radiotherapy plus ipilimumab could not be evaluated. Some clones in this sample may be carry-over from other donors' samples. This sequence joins TRBV2 and TRBJ1-3; D not certain. The CDR3 DNA follows: TGTGCCAGCAGTGACAACTCTGGAAACACCATATATTTT. Protein sequence: CASSDNSGNTIYF.